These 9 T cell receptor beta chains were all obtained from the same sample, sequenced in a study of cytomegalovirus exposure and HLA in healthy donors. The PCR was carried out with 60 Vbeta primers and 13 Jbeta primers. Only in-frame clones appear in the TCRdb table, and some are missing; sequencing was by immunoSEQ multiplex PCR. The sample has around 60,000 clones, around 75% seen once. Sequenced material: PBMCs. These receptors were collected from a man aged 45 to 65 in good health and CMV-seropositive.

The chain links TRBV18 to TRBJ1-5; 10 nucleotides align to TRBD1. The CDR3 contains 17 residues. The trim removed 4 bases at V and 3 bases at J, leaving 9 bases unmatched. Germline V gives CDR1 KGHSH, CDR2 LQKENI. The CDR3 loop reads CASSRSSGTGDNQPQHF. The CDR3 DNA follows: TGTGCCAGCTCACGTTCTTCCGGGACAGGGGACAATCAGCCCCAGCATTTT.

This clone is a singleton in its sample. CDR3 sequence reads: CASSLGQGRYEQYF. In DNA form, the CDR3 reads TGTGCCAGCAGCCTAGGACAGGGTCGATACGAGCAGTACTTC. The V gene is TRBV5-4, the J gene TRBJ2-7; the match to TRBD1 covers 8 bases. The germline V gene encodes CDR1 SGHNT and CDR2 YYREEE (reference sequence). V dropped 4 bases and J dropped 4; count of bases not matched to a gene: 7. The CDR3 spans 14 residues.

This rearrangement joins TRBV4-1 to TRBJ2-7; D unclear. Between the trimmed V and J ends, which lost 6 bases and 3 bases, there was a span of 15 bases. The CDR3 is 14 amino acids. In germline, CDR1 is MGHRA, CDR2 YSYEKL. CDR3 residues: CASRAFGQDYEQYF. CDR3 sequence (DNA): TGCGCCAGCAGGGCCTTTGGGCAGGACTACGAGCAGTACTTC.

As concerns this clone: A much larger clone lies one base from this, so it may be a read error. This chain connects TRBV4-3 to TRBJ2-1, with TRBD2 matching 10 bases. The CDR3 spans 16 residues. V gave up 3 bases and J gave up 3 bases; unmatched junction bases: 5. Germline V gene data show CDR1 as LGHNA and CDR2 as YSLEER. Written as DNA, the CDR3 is TGCGCCAGCAGCCATCCGGGACTAGCGAGCTACAATGAGCAGTTCTTC. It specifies CASSHPGLASYNEQFF.

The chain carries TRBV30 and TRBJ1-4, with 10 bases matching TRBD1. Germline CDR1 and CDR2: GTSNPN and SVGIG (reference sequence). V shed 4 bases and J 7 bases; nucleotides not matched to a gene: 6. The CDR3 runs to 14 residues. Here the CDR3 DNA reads TGTGCCTGGAACCGACAGGGGGCTGGTGAAAAACTGTTTTTT. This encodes CAWNRQGAGEKLFF.

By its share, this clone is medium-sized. The CDR3 loop is CASSVERATDTQYF. The DNA for the CDR3 is TGTGCCAGCAGTGTGGAGCGCGCCACAGATACGCAGTATTTT. The V and J genes are TRBV2 and TRBJ2-3; D remains unclear. This CDR3 spans 14 amino acids. Germline V gene data show CDR1 as SNHLY and CDR2 as FYNNEI. V was pared by 4 bases and J by 2 bases, with 10 bases between.

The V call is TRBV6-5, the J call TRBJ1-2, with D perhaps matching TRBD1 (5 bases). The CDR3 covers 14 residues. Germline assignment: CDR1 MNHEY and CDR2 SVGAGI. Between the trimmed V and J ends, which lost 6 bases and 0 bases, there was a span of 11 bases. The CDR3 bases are TGTGCCAGCAGAAAGGGGAAGGCTAACTATGGCTACACCTTC. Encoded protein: CASRKGKANYGYTF.

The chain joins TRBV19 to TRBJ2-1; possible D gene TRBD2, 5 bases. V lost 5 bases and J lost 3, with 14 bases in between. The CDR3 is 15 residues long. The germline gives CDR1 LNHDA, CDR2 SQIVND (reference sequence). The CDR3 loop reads CASSDKAEIYNEQFF. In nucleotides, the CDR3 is TGTGCCAGTAGTGATAAAGCGGAGATCTACAATGAGCAGTTCTTC.

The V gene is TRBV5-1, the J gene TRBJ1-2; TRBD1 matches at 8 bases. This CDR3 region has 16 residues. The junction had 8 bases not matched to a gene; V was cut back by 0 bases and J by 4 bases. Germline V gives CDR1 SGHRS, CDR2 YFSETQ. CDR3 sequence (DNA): TGCGCCAGCAGCTTGGGTTCAGGGGGCGATGGCTATGGCTACACCTTC. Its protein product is CASSLGSGGDGYGYTF.